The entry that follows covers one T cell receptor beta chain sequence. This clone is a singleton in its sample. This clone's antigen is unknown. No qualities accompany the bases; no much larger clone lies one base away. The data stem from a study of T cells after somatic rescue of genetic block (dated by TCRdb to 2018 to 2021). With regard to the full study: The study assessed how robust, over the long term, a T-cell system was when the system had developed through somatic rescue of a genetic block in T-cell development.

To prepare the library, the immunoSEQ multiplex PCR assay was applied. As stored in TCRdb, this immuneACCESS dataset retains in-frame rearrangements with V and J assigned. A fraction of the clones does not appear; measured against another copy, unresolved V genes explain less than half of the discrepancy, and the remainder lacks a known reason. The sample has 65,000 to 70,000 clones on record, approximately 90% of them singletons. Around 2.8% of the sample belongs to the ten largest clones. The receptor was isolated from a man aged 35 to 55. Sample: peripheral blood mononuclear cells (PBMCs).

The bases are TGTGCCAGCTCACCAACGGTCTTGGAGACCCAGTACTTC. The encoded protein is CASSPTVLETQYF. The sequence joins TRBV18 to TRBJ2-5; there is no confident call for the D gene. The germline V gene encodes CDR1 KGHSH and CDR2 LQKENI. V drops 2 bases and J drops 5 bases, leaving 9 bases in between. The CDR3, cysteine through phenylalanine, is 13 amino acids long. Left in the record is the CDR3 DNA by itself, 39 bases read in frame from the first base.